The 12 T cell receptor beta chains given below trace back to one sample, sequenced in a study of blood T cell repertoires in COVID-19. The repertoire was sequenced with immunoSEQ multiplex PCR; TCRdb's copy has only in-frame clones and lacks some. Altogether about 300,000 clones are present, just under 90% being singletons, with the ten largest covering 1.8%. Sequencing was performed on peripheral blood. These receptors were collected from a woman aged 30 to 39 with COVID-19, enrolled during active disease.

The chain has TRBV2 and TRBJ2-5, with TRBD2 matching over 13 bases. Unmatched junction bases numbered 15, after V lost 3 bases and J lost 5 bases. CDR1 is SNHLY and CDR2 is FYNNEI in the germline V gene. The CDR3 spans 19 residues. CDR3 sequence reads: CASSERLPGLAGPRETQYF. CDR3 DNA sequence: TGTGCCAGCAGTGAGCGGTTACCGGGACTAGCGGGACCTCGGGAGACCCAGTACTTC. The whole variable domain, remainder taken from reference TRBV2 and TRBJ2-5, is EPEVTQTPSHQVTQMGQEVILRCVPISNHLYFYWYRQILGQKVEFLVSFYNNEISEKSEIFDDQFSVERPDGSNFTLKIRSTKLEDSAMYFCASSERLPGLAGPRETQYFGPGTRLLVL.

V usage is TRBV2 and J usage is TRBJ1-1; D gene uncertain. The length of the CDR3 is 13 residues. CDR1 SNHLY and CDR2 FYNNEI come from the germline V gene. Trimming took off 4 bases at V and 5 bases at J, with 11 bases between the two ends. The CDR3 is CASSGAGGTEAFF. The CDR3 DNA reads as TGTGCCAGCAGTGGGGCCGGAGGGACTGAAGCTTTCTTT.

This clone came up once. V gene TRBV5-1 combines with J gene TRBJ2-7; 13 bases agree with TRBD2. Germline V gene sequence: CDR1 SGHRS, CDR2 YFSETQ. The CDR3 covers 14 residues. The V gene end was trimmed by 5 bases and the J gene end by 2 bases; junction bases not matched to a gene: 1. The CDR3 region is CASSTSGGAYEQYF. CDR3 DNA sequence: TGCGCCAGCAGTACTAGCGGGGGGGCCTACGAGCAGTACTTC.

This CDR3 reads CASSPETGGNYGYTF. DNA of the CDR3: TGTGCCAGCAGCCCCGAGACAGGCGGAAACTATGGCTACACCTTC. The chain has TRBV14 and TRBJ1-2; weak D call: TRBD1 (6 bases). This CDR3 is 15 amino acids long. V was trimmed by 4 bases and J by 2 bases, leaving 14 bases between them. Germline CDR1 reads SGHDN; CDR2 reads FVKESK.

This chain uses TRBV5-1 with TRBJ2-5; 9 bases agree with TRBD2. This CDR3 contains 16 residues. Per the germline V gene, CDR1 is SGHRS and CDR2 is YFSETQ. Losses at the gene ends were 0 bases for V and 3 bases for J; bases not matched to a gene: 6. CDR3 nucleotide sequence: TGCGCCAGCAGCTTGGGGCTAGCGGGGCGCGAAGAGACCCAGTACTTC. Protein: CASSLGLAGREETQYF.

This chain links TRBV19 with TRBJ2-2, with TRBD1 identical over 9 bases. V dropped 7 bases and J dropped 6; count of bases not matched to a gene: 9. The germline V gene encodes CDR1 LNHDA and CDR2 SQIVND (reference sequence). There are 15 residues in the CDR3. As DNA, the CDR3 is TGTGCCAGTACCCTGGACAGGGGCCTCCCCGGGGAGCTGTTTTTT. It encodes CASTLDRGLPGELFF.

The CDR3 here is CASSVDVRDSGNTIYF. The CDR3 DNA follows: TGTGCCAGCAGCGTAGATGTGAGGGACTCTGGAAACACCATATATTTT. V gene TRBV9 combines with J gene TRBJ1-3; D is unresolved. This CDR3 spans 16 amino acids. Germline CDR1 and CDR2: SGDLS and YYNGEE. V gave up 0 bases and J gave up 0 bases, with 10 bases separating them.

The rearrangement joins TRBV5-1 to TRBJ1-4; a possible D gene is TRBD1 (5 bases). Germline V gives CDR1 SGHRS, CDR2 YFSETQ. Trimming left V 4 bases short and J 7 bases short, with 17 bases between. The CDR3 is made up of 15 amino acids. The CDR3 sequence is CASSLRGLEGEKLFF. The CDR3 bases are TGCGCCAGCAGCCTCCGGGGGTTAGAGGGTGAAAAACTGTTTTTT.

The table lists this clone with a count of one. V usage is TRBV19 and J usage is TRBJ2-1; a weak D match, TRBD2 (6 bases). Trimming removed 3 bases at V and 6 bases at J, with 9 bases between. Germline V gene lookup returns CDR1 LNHDA and CDR2 SQIVND (reference sequence). The CDR3 covers 13 residues. CDR3 residues: CASSITSSNEQFF. CDR3 nucleotides: TGTGCCAGTAGTATCACTAGCAGCAATGAGCAGTTCTTC.

The chain is built from TRBV18 and TRBJ1-3; a weak D match, TRBD1 (6 bases). Trimming removed 3 bases at V and 1 base at J, with 7 bases between. Germline V gene lookup returns CDR1 KGHSH and CDR2 LQKENI. CDR3 length: 14 amino acids. The CDR3, as DNA: TGTGCCAGCTCACCCGGACAGTCTGGAAACACCATATATTTT. Its translation is CASSPGQSGNTIYF.

This chain links TRBV2 with TRBJ2-1; 7 bases are a match to TRBD1. The germline CDR1 and CDR2 sequences are SNHLY and FYNNEI. The CDR3 is 15 residues long. Trimming at V came to 0 bases and at J to 5 bases, leaving 4 bases not matched to a gene. The CDR3 reads CASSEARQGHNEQFF. As DNA, the CDR3 is TGTGCCAGCAGTGAAGCACGACAGGGCCACAATGAGCAGTTCTTC.

The CDR3 is CASSKGQDNSPLHF. The CDR3 region has the DNA TGTGCCAGCAGCAAGGGACAGGATAATTCACCCCTCCACTTT. V is TRBV4-2 and J is TRBJ1-6, with 8 bases fitting TRBD1. The germline V gene has CDR1 LGHNA and CDR2 YNFKEQ. CDR3 length equals 14 residues. The J segment lost 5 bases and the V segment lost 5 bases, leaving 2 bases of the junction unmatched.